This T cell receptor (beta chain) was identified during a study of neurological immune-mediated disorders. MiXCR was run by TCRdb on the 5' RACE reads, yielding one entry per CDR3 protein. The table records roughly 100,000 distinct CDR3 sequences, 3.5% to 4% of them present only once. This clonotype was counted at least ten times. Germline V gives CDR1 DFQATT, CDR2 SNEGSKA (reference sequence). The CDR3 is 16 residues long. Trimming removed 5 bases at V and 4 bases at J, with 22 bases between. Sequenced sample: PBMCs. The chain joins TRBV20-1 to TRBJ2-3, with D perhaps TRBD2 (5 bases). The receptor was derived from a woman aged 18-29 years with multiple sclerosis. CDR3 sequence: CSAPSITGRAADTQYF. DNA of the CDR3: TGCAGTGCTCCCTCGATCACCGGGCGGGCGGCAGATACGCAGTATTTT.